The 8 T cell receptor beta chains below all came from one sample that was sequenced in a study of cytomegalovirus exposure and HLA in healthy donors. PCR employed 60 Vbeta and 13 Jbeta primers. Clones were read by immunoSEQ multiplex PCR, and TCRdb kept only the in-frame ones, dropping some. The data contain 130,000 to 150,000 clones, 60% to 80% of them singletons. Sequencing input: PBMCs. These receptor sequences come from a woman aged 40 to 55 in good health and CMV-seropositive.

The CDR3 DNA sequence: TGTGCCAGCAGCGCACAACCCGGACAGGGTTTCATCACAGATACGCAGTATTTT. This sequence encodes CASSAQPGQGFITDTQYF. The chain employs TRBV9 and TRBJ2-3; TRBD1 matches 8 bases. Trimming took 3 bases from V and 2 from J; bases not matched to a gene: 14. Germline loops: CDR1 SGDLS, CDR2 YYNGEE. The CDR3 consists of 18 residues.

This chain uses TRBV10-3 with TRBJ2-5, with 13 bases matching TRBD2. The V gene's germline CDR1 is ENHRY and CDR2 SYGVKD. J lost 5 bases, V lost 10 bases, and 10 bases had no gene match. The CDR3 totals 15 residues. CDR3 region: CASGTSGDSWETQYF. The CDR3 nucleotides read TGTGCCAGCGGGACTAGCGGGGATTCTTGGGAGACCCAGTACTTC.

This clone has only one observation. The CDR3 DNA is TGTGCCAGCAGTTACTCGCGGCAGAGGACTAATGAAAAACTGTTTTTT. It is translated as CASSYSRQRTNEKLFF. J is TRBJ1-4 and V is TRBV6-5, with D hard to call. V was trimmed by 0 bases and J by 2 bases, leaving 10 bases between them. This CDR3 contains 16 residues. CDR1 and CDR2 from the germline V gene are MNHEY and SVGAGI.

This clone has only one observation. The chain recombines TRBV19 with TRBJ1-5; TRBD1 agrees at 7 bases. The CDR3 has 16 amino acids. CDR1 and CDR2 (germline): LNHDA, SQIVND (reference sequence). Losses at the gene ends were 5 bases for V and 0 bases for J; bases not matched to a gene: 7. CDR3 region: CASSPLTGSSNQPQHF. The CDR3 bases are TGTGCCAGTAGTCCACTGACAGGGTCTAGCAATCAGCCCCAGCATTTT.

The chain combines TRBV27 with TRBJ2-1; 8 nucleotides agree with TRBD1. The CDR3 is made up of 15 amino acids. CDR1 and CDR2 (germline): MNHEY, SMNVEV (reference sequence). J gave up 9 bases and V 4 bases, and 11 bases lay outside the gene matches. The CDR3 DNA follows: TGTGCCAGCAGTTCTAGACAGGGGCCCCCGTGTGAGCAGTTCTTC. Translating it yields CASSSRQGPPCEQFF.

The gene calls are TRBV5-1 and TRBJ2-1, with 7 bases identical to TRBD2. Germline V gene lookup returns CDR1 SGHRS and CDR2 YFSETQ. The CDR3 contains 16 residues. V lost 0 bases to trimming and J lost 0 bases; unmatched junction nucleotides: 3. DNA for the CDR3: TGCGCCAGCAGCTTGGGTCCGGGGGGCTCCTACAATGAGCAGTTCTTC. Amino acids: CASSLGPGGSYNEQFF.

The chain employs TRBV10-2 and TRBJ1-5; 8 bases map to TRBD1. CDR3 length: 14 residues. Per germline, CDR1 WSHSY and CDR2 SAAADI. V lost 8 bases to trimming and J lost 7 bases; unmatched junction nucleotides: 10. As DNA, the CDR3 is TGCGCCAGCGGTCTAGACAGGGGACGGCAGCCCCAGCATTTT. Translating gives CASGLDRGRQPQHF.

The rearrangement links TRBV27 to TRBJ1-6; TRBD1 is a possible D gene (5 bases). The CDR3 runs 11 residues. The germline CDR1 and CDR2 sequences are MNHEY and SMNVEV (reference sequence). The V and J ends lost 8 bases and 12 bases respectively, with 11 bases between them. CDR3 region: CASGRVGPLHF. In DNA, the CDR3 is TGTGCCAGCGGCAGGGTTGGACCCCTCCACTTT.